This T cell receptor beta chain was sequenced during a study of cytomegalovirus exposure and HLA in healthy donors. As for the donors, each was a healthy bone marrow donor. Each donor was nominally healthy when sampled (though unrecorded immune exposures were likely). The PCR contained 60 Vbeta and 13 Jbeta primers. Assay: immunoSEQ multiplex PCR; the TCRdb copy retains only in-frame clones and omits some. Its table lists 35,000 to 45,000 clones. V lost 0 bases, J lost 7 bases, and 8 bases lay in between. Per the germline V gene, CDR1 is SGHDT and CDR2 is YYEEEE. The CDR3 spans 13 residues. V gene TRBV5-6 combines with J gene TRBJ2-1; D gene uncertain. The clonotype originates from a human donor in good health. Sequenced sample: PBMCs. The DNA of the CDR3 is TGTGCCAGCAGCTTGGTTGTCCTAAATGAGCAGTTCTTC. Its protein product is CASSLVVLNEQFF.